The subject of this entry is one T cell receptor (beta chain). Antigen: not known. Scientists amplified the TCR beta CDR3 regions from RNA transcripts. First-round RT-PCR used HTBI primers; second-round multiplex PCR followed. TCRdb passed the multiplex PCR reads through MiXCR, listing each CDR3 protein once. The sample consists of hundreds of thousands of distinct CDR3 sequences, roughly two fifths of them appearing once. This sample stems from a study of Graves' ophthalmopathy and Graves' hyperthyroidism. Study-wide points: Among expanded thyroid clonotypes above 0.001 frequency, most also occurred in blood. Built on 13 signatures, a model told ophthalmopathy apart from stable hyperthyroidism with 85% to 90% sensitivity and approximately 80% specificity.

It was from 8 to 10 ml of fresh peripheral blood that the PBMCs came. The length of the CDR3 is 14 residues. The germline gives CDR1 SGHDN, CDR2 FVKESK. The V gene lost 2 bases and the J gene lost 5 bases, with 12 bases spanning the gap. Sequenced material: peripheral blood. The TCR was taken from an adult man with Graves' ophthalmopathy. V gene TRBV14 combines with J gene TRBJ2-5; D is undetermined. This chain's CDR3 is CASSQTRSRETQYF. The CDR3, as DNA: TGTGCCAGCAGCCAAACACGATCCAGGGAGACCCAGTACTTC.